The present T cell receptor beta chain was sequenced within a study of beta chain features in type 1 diabetes. Study observations and caveats: A greater similarity of naive, central memory and Treg TCRB repertoires was seen among patients than among healthy donors. PCR might show a preference for shorter templates, equally across patients and controls. Because the template was cDNA, high-expressing cells might be over-represented.

Sequenced material consisted of expressed TCRB transcripts (all of the isolated RNA was reverse transcribed). The assay was immunoSEQ multiplex PCR, and TCRdb's table has in-frame clones only and misses some. The data show 310,000 or so clones, more than 9.5% seen once. The sample holds a few counts of this clone. Its target is not known. From germline, CDR1 is MNHNY and CDR2 SVGAGI (reference sequence). V was pared by 8 bases and J by 2 bases, with 13 bases between. The CDR3 runs 13 residues. This receptor was obtained from a woman aged 25 to 45 in good health. The source material was naive CD4+ T cells from blood. V usage is TRBV6-6 and J usage is TRBJ2-7, with D tentatively TRBD1 (5 bases). In DNA, the CDR3 is TGTGCCAGCCTCCGGACACAGACCTACGAGCAGTACTTC. Translation gives CASLRTQTYEQYF.